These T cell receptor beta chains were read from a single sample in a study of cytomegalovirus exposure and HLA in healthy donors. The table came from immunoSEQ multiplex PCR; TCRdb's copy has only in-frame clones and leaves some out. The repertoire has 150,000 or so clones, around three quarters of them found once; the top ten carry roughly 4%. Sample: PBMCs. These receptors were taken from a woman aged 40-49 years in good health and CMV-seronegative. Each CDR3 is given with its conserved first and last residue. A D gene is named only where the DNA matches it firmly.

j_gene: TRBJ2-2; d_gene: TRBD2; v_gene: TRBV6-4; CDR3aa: CASSGTSTGELFF
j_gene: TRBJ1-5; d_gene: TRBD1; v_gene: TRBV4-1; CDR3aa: CASSQVRDRGGLGNQPQHF
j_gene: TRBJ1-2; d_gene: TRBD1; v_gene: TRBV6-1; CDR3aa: CASSEARTGYYGYTF
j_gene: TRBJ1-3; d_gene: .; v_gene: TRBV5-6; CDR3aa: CASSEMAGRDTIYF
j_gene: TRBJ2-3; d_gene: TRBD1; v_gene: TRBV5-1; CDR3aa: CASSLGQGRGTQYF
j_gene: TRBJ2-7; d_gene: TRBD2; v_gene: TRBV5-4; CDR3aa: CASRRGLAEAYEQYF
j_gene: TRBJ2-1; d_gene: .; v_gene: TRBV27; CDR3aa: CASSAPGTPKSYNEQFF
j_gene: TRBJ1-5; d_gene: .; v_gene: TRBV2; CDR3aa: CASTGRDRYSNQPQHF
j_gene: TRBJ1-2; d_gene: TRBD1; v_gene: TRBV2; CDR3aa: CASSPQQGATNYGYTF
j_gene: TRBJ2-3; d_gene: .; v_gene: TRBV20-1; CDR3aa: CSAVTAGAQYF
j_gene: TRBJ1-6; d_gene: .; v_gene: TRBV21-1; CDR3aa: CASSIGSIGASSPLHF
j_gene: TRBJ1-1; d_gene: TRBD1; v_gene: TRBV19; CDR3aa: CASRPTGGYTEAFF
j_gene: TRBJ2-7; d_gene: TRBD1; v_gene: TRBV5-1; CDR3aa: CASSLRTGGDEQYF
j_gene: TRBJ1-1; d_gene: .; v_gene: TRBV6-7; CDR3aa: CASSLIEQGEGVNTEAFF
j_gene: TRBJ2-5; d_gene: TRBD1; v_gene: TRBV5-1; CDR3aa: CASSLTGGPETQYF
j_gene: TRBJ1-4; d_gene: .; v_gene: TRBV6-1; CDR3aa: CASSPGDEGEKLFF
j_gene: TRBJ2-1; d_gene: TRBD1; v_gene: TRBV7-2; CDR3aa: CASSSGTGGFNEQFF
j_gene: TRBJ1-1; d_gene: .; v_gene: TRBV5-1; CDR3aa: CASSSQGSLGDTEAFF
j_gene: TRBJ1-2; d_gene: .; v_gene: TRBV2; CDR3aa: CASSVRAYGYTF
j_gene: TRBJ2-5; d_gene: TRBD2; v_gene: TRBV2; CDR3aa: CASLRREGKETQYF
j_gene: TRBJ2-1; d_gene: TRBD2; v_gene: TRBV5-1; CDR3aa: CASSDTLAGAFNEQFF
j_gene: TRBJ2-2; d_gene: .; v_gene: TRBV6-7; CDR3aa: CASTPPQGGTGELFF
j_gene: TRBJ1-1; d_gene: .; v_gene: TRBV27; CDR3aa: CASSQPSRAQHTEAFF
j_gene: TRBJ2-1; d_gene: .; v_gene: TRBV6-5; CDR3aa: CASSYSRTGYSPEQFF